This record concerns one T cell receptor (beta chain) sequence. Its antigen is unidentified. This CDR3 has 16 residues. CDR1 is SGHTS and CDR2 is YDEGEE in the germline V gene. Trimming pared 0 bases from V and 3 bases from J, leaving 15 bases between. Produced via immunoSEQ multiplex PCR; TCRdb's table is partial and in-frame only. The data show around 1.9 million clones, 93% seen once. Naive CD8 cells lacked CD45RO, underwent positive selection for CCR7 and left out terminally differentiated effector memory CD45RA+ cells. The sample comes from a study of shared clonotypes between healthy human individuals. Broader study findings: Few donors restricted represented genetic and exposure-history diversity. Estimated richness values were generally larger in naive subsets than in memory subsets. Though the depth was large, rarefaction showed that sorted-subset sequencing was incomplete.

The genes are TRBV5-8 and TRBJ1-2; a weak D match, TRBD1 (5 bases). This sequence was found in a man between 18 and 35 years old in good health. Some clones in this sample may be carry-over from other donors' samples. Sequenced sample: naive CD8+ T cells from PBMCs. CDR3 sequence: CASSLGARAVDYGYTF. CDR3 in DNA: TGTGCCAGCAGCTTGGGGGCCAGGGCGGTCGACTATGGCTACACCTTC. Looking up the rest from reference TRBV5-8 and TRBJ1-2 gives the full variable domain: EAGVTQSPTHLIKTRGQQATLRCSPISGHTSVYWYQQALGLGLQFLLWYDEGEERNRGNFPPRFSGRQFPNYSSELNVNALELEDSALYLCASSLGARAVDYGYTFGSGTRLTVV.